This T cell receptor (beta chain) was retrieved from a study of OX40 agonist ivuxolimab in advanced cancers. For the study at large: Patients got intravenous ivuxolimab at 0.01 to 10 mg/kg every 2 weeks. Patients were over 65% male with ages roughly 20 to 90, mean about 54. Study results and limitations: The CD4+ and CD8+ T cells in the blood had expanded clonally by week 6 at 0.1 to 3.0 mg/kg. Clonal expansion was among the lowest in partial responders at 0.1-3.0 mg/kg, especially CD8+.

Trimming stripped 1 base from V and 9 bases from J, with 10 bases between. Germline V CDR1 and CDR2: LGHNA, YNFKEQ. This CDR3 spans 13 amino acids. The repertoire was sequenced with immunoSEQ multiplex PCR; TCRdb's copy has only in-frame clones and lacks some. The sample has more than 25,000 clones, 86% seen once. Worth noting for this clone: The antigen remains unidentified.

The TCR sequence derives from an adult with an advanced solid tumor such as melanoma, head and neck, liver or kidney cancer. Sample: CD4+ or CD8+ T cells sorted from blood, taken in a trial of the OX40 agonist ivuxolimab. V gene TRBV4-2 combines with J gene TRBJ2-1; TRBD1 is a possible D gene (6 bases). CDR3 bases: TGTGCCAGCAGCCAAGGCCTAGGGGGTGAGCAGTTCTTC. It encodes CASSQGLGGEQFF.